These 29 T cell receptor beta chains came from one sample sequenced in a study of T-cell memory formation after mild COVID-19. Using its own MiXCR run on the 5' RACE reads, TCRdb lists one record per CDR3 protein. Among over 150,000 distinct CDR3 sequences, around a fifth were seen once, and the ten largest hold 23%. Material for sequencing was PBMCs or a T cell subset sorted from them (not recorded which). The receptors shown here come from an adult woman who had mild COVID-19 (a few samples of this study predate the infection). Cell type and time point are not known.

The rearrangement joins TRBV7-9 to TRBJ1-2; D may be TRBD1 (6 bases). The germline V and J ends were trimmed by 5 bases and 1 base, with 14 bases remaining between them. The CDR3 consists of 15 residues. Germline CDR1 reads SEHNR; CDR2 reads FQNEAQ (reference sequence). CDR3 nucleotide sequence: TGTGCCAGCAGCCCAACCCAGGACAGTAACTATGGCTACACCTTC. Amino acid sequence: CASSPTQDSNYGYTF.

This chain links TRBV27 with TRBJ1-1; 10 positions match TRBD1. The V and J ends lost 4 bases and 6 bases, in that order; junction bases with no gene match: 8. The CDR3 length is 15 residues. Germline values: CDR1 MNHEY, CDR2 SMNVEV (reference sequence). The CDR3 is CASSSGQGMVAEAFF. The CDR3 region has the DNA TGTGCCAGCAGTTCGGGACAGGGGATGGTCGCTGAAGCTTTCTTT.

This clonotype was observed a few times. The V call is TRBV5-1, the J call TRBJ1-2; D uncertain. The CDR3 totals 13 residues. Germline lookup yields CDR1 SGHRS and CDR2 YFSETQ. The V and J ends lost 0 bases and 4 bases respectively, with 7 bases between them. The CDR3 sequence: CASSLGESYGYTF. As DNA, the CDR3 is TGCGCCAGCAGCTTGGGGGAGAGCTATGGCTACACCTTC.

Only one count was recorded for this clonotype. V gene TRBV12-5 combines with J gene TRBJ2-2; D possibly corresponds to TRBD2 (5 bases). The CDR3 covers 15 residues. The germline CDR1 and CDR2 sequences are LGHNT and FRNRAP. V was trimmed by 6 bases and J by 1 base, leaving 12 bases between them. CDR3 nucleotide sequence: TGTGCTAGTGGCTTCACCGGGGAGAACACCGGGGAGCTGTTTTTT. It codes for CASGFTGENTGELFF.

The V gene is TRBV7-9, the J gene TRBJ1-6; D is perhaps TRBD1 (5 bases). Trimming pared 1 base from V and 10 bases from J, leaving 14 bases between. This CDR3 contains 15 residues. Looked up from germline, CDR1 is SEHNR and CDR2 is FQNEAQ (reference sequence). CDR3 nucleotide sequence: TGTGCCAGCAGCTTAGGGTTCAGGGACGAGTCACCCCTCCACTTT. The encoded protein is CASSLGFRDESPLHF.

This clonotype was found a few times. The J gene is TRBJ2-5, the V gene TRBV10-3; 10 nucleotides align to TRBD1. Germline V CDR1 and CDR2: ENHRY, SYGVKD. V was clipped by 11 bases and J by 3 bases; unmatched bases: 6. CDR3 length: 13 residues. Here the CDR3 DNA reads TGTGCCCGACCGGGACAGGGGAAAGAGACCCAGTACTTC. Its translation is CARPGQGKETQYF.

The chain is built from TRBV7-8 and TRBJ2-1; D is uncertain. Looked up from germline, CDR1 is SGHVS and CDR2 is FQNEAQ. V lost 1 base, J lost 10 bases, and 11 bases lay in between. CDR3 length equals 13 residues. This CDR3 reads CASSLDGWTEQFF. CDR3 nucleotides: TGTGCCAGCAGCTTAGATGGTTGGACCGAGCAGTTCTTC.

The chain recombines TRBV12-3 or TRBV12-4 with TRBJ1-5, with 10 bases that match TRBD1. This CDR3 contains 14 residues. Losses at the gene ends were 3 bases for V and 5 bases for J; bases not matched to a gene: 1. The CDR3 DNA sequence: TGTGCCAGCAGTTTGGGACAGGGGTATCAGCCCCAGCATTTT. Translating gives CASSLGQGYQPQHF.

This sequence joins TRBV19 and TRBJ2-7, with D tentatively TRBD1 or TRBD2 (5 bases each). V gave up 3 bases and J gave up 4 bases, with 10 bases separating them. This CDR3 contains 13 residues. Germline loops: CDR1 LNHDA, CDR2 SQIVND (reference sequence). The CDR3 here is CASSIGAGYEQYF. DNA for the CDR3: TGTGCCAGTAGTATCGGGGCGGGTTACGAGCAGTACTTC.

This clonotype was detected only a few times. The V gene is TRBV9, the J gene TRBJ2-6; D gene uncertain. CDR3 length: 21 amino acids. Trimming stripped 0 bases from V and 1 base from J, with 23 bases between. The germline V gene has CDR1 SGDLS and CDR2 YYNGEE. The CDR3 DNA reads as TGTGCCAGCAGCGTAGCTACTAAAACCGGGCAGCTCCGTTCTGGGGCCAACGTCCTGACTTTC. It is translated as CASSVATKTGQLRSGANVLTF.

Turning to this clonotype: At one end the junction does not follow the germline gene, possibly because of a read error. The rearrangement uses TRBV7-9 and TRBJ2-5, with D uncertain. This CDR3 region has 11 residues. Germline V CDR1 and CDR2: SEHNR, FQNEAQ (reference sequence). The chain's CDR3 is CASRLDPTQYF. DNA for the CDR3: TGTGCCAGCAGATTAGATCCGACCCAGTACTTC.

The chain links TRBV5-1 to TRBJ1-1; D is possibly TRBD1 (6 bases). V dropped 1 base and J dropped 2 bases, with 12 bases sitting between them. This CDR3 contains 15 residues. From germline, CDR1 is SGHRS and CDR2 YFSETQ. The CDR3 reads CASSLLGGENTEAFF. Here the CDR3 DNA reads TGCGCCAGCAGCTTGCTAGGGGGAGAAAACACTGAAGCTTTCTTT.

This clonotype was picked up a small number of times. The CDR3 sequence: CASSLARGPADTQYF. CDR3 bases: TGTGCCAGCAGCTTAGCCAGGGGCCCAGCGGATACGCAGTATTTT. V usage is TRBV7-6 and J usage is TRBJ2-3, with D maybe TRBD1 (6 bases). The V gene lost 0 bases and the J gene lost 6 bases, with 13 bases spanning the gap. The CDR3 is 15 amino acids. The germline gives CDR1 SGHVS, CDR2 FNYEAQ.

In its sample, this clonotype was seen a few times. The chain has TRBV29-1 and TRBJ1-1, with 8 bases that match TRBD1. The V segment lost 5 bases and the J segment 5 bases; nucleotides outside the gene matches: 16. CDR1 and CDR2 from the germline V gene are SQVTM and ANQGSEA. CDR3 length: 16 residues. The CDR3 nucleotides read TGCAGCGTTTTCGGACAGGGACGCCTAGGGAGTACTGAAGCTTTCTTT. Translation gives CSVFGQGRLGSTEAFF.

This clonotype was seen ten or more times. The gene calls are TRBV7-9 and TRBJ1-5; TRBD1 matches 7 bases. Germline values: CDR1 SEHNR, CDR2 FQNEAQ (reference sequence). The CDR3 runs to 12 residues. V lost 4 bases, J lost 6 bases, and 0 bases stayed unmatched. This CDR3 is CASSSGGQPQHF. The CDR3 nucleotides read TGTGCCAGCAGCTCAGGGGGTCAGCCCCAGCATTTT.

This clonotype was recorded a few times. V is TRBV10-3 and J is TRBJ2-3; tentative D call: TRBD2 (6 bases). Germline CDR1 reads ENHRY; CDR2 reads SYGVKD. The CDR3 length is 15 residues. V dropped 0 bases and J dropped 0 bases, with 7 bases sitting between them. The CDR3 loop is CAISESGGSTDTQYF. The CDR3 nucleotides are TGTGCCATCAGTGAGTCTGGAGGGAGCACAGATACGCAGTATTTT.

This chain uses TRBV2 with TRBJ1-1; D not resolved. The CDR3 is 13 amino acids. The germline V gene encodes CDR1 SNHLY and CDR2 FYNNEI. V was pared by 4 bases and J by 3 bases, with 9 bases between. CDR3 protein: CASSGYSYTEAFF. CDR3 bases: TGTGCCAGCAGTGGGTACAGCTACACTGAAGCTTTCTTT.

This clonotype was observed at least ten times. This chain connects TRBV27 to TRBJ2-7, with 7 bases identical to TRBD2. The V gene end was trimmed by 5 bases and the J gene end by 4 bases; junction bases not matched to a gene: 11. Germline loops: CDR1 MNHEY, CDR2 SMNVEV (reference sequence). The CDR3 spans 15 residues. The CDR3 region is CASSPRSSGYYEQYF. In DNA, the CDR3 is TGTGCCAGCAGTCCCAGATCTAGCGGATATTACGAGCAGTACTTC.

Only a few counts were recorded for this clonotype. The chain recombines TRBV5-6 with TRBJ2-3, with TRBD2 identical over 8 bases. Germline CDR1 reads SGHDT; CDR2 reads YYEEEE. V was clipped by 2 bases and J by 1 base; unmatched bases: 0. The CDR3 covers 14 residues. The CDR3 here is CASSLLAGTDTQYF. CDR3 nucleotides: TGTGCCAGCAGCTTACTAGCGGGCACAGATACGCAGTATTTT.

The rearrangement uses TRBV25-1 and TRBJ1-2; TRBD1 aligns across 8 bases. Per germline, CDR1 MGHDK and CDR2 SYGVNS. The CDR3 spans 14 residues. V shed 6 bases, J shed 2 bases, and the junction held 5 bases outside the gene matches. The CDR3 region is CASRETGENYGYTF. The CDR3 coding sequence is TGTGCCAGCAGGGAGACAGGGGAAAACTATGGCTACACCTTC.

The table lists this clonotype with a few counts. The CDR3 DNA sequence: TGCGCCAGCAGCTCCGACACCTCGGGGGGCGACAATGAGCAGTTCTTC. It translates to CASSSDTSGGDNEQFF. The chain uses TRBV5-1 and TRBJ2-1, with D perhaps TRBD2 (7 bases). V was shortened by 3 bases and J by 5 bases, with 18 bases between the two germline ends. Germline values: CDR1 SGHRS, CDR2 YFSETQ. This CDR3 region has 16 residues.

The CDR3 loop reads CASSHGTAYEQYF. CDR3 sequence (DNA): TGCGCCAGCAGCCACGGGACAGCCTACGAGCAGTACTTC. V and J are TRBV5-1 and TRBJ2-7; 7 bases fit TRBD1. Trimming removed 4 bases from V and 2 bases from J; junction bases left unmatched: 3. The V gene's germline CDR1 is SGHRS and CDR2 YFSETQ. The CDR3 is made up of 13 amino acids.

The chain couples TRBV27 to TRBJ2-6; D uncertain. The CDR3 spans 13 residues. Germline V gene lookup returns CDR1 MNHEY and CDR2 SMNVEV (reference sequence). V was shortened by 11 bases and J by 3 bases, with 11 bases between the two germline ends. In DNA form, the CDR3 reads TGTGCCGCCTCGGCAGATGGGGCCAACGTCCTGACTTTC. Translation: CAASADGANVLTF.

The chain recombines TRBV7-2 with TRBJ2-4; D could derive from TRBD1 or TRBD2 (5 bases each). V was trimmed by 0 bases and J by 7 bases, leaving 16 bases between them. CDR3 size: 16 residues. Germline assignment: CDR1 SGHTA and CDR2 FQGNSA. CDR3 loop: CASSLALEGTINIQYF. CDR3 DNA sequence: TGTGCCAGCAGCTTAGCGCTAGAGGGGACGATTAACATTCAGTACTTC.

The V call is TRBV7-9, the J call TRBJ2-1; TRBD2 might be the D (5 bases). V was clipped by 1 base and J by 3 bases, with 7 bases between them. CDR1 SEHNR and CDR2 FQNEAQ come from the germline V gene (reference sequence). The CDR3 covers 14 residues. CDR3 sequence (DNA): TGTGCCAGCAGCTTAGTCGGGATCTACAATGAGCAGTTCTTC. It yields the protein CASSLVGIYNEQFF.

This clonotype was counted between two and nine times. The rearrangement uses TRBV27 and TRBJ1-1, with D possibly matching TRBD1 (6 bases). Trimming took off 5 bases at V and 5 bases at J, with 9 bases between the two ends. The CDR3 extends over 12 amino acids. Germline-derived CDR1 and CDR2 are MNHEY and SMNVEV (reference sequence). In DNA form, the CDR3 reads TGTGCCAGCAGTGCAGGGGTGACTGAAGCTTTCTTT. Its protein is CASSAGVTEAFF.

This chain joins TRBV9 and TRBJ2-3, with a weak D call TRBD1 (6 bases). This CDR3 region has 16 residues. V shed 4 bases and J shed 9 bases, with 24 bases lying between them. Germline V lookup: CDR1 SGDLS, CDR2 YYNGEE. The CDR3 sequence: CASSPTPGKTGSTQYF. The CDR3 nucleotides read TGTGCCAGCAGCCCCACCCCGGGAAAGACAGGTTCGACGCAGTATTTT.

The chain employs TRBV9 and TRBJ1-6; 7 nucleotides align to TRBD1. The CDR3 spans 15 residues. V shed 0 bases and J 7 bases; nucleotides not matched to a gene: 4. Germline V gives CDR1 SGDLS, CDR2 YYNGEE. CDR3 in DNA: TGTGCCAGCAGCGTAGGGGGGACAGCGAATTCACCCCTCCACTTT. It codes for CASSVGGTANSPLHF.

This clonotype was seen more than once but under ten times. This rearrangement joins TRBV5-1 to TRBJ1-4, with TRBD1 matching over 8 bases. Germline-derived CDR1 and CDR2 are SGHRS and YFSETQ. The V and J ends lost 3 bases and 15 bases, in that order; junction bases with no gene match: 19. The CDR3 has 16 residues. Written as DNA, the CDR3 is TGCGCCAGCAGCTCTGAGGGGACAGGCCCTTTGGGGGGATTGTTTTTT. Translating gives CASSSEGTGPLGGLFF. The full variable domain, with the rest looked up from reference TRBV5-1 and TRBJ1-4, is KAGVTQTPRYLIKTRGQQVTLSCSPISGHRSVSWYQQTPGQGLQFLFEYFSETQRNKGNFPGRFSGRQFSNSRSEMNVSTLELGDSALYLCASSSEGTGPLGGLFFGSGTQLSVL.